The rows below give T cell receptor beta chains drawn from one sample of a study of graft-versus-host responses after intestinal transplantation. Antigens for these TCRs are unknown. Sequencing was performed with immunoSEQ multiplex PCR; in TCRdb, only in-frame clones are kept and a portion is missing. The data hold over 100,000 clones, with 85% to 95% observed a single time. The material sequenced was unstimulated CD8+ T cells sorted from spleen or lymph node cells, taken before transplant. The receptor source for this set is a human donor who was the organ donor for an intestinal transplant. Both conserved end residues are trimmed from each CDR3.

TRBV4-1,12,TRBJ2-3,ASSQDPGTDTQY
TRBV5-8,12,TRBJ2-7,ASSPGTVTYEQY
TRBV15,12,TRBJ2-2,ATRGTVNTGELF
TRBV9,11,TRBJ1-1,ASSSRTGTEAF
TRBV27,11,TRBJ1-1,ASSLGRNTEAF
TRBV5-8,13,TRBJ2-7,ASSTRLAGVYEQY
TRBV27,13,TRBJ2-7,ASSLFASTSYEQY
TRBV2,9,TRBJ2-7,ASTFSYEQY
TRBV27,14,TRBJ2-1,ASSLWVAGARDEQF
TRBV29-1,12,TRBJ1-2,SVETPQGLYGYT
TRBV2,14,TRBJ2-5,ASTDGQGQGKETQY
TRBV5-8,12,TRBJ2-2,ASSLVQNTGELF
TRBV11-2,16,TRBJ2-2,ASSLCFICGALSRELF
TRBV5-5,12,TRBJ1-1,ASSFETGGTEAF
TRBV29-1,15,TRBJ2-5,SVVLGGAGVYQETQY
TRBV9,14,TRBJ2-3,ASSQFGSFDTDTQY
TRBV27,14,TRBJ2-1,ASSSGTSGRFDEQF
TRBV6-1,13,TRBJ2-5,ASRGQTGFRETQY
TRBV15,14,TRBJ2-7,ATSTVRQALTYEQY
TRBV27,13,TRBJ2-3,ASSSRTGGTDTQY
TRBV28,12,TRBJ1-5,ASTLGRGRQPQH
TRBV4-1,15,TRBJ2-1,ASSQAGGSLAYNEQF
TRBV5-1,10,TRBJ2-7,ASGKLSYEQY
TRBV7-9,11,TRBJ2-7,ASRGLPNYEQY
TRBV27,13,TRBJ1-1,ASSLSWGGPAEAF
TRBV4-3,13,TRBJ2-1,ASSQEWGSHNEQF
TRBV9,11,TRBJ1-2,ASSVAPNYGYT
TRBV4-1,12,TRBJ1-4,ASSQGVMGEKLF
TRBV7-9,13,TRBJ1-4,ASSGVGRRVEKLF
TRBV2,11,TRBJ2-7,ASATSDFWEQY
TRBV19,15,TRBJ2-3,ASSILTSGGNTDTQY
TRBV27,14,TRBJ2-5,ASSRTSEWYQETQY
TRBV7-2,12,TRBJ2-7,ASSLLGSGYEQY
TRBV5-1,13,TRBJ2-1,ASRPPGLGFNEQF
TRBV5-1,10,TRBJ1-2,ASSLARDGYT
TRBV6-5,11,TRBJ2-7,ASSYSYGSEQY
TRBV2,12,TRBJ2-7,ASSLWQRNHEQY
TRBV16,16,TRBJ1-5,ASSQFPGTGGANQPQH
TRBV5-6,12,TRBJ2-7,ASSLASTRDEQY
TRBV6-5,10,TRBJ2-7,ASSSDRAEQY
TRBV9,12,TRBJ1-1,ASSVEAGSAEAF
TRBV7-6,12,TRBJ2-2,ASSLGGRTGELF
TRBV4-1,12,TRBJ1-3,ASSQEPQGATIY
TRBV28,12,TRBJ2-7,ASSLTGTAYEQY
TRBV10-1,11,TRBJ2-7,ASSTGGNYEQY